This entry concerns a single T cell receptor (beta chain). The sample originates from a study of blood T cell repertoires in COVID-19. On the study more broadly: Specimens from acute and convalescent COVID-19 originated in the United States, Italy and Spain. In each case, the material was cDNA or gDNA derived from T cells, B-cell-depleted T cells, or PBMCs.

Original methodology: Amplification from reference gene primers served as the basis for estimated nucleated cell counts. Generated by immunoSEQ multiplex PCR, the TCRdb table keeps only in-frame clones and is missing some. Clone size and the V and J calls come from that table; the DNA yielded D and trimming. The sample shows 25,000 or so clones, approximately 90% of them seen only once. The ends lost 3 bases at V and 7 bases at J; junction bases unmatched: 3. The CDR3 loop spans 14 amino acids. Germline V gives CDR1 DFQATT, CDR2 SNEGSKA (reference sequence). Sequencing used peripheral blood. The TCR was taken from a woman aged 80 or over with active or convalescent COVID-19. The chain joins TRBV20-1 to TRBJ2-1; 13 nucleotides agree with TRBD2. CDR3 nucleotides: TGCAGTGCTAGTGGGACTAGCGGGATAAATGAGCAGTTCTTC. Its protein is CSASGTSGINEQFF.